Included here is one TCR beta chain sequence, with context. Its cognate antigen is unknown. The isolated RNA, all of it, was reverse transcribed, so expressed TCRB transcripts were what got sequenced. The data were produced by immunoSEQ multiplex PCR, yet TCRdb's version contains in-frame clones alone and is incomplete. This repertoire shows 810,000 or so clones, about a sixth found once; its top ten account for about 0.02%. The data originate from a study of beta chain features in type 1 diabetes. General study points: There was no resolution here of whether HLA type influences TCRB rearrangement. In comparison with healthy donors, patients had naive, central memory and Treg TCRB repertoires that appeared more similar. Cells with high TCR expression could be over-represented by cDNA sequencing.

The authors sorted CD4+ naive, central memory, regulatory and stem cell-like memory cells via CD45RO/CCR7/CD25/CD127/CD95/CD27. The V and J ends lost 1 base and 4 bases respectively, with 10 bases between them. The CDR3 spans 15 residues. From germline, CDR1 is SGHTA and CDR2 FQGNSA. The specimen was naive CD4+ T cells from blood. The TCR was taken from a woman younger than 35 in good health. The chain combines TRBV7-2 with TRBJ2-2; D perhaps matches TRBD1 (6 bases). This chain's CDR3 is CASSLVGASTGELFF. The CDR3 nucleotides are TGTGCCAGCAGCTTAGTGGGGGCTTCCACCGGGGAGCTGTTTTTT. Together with reference TRBV7-2 and TRBJ2-2, the CDR3 gives the full variable domain: GAGVSQSPSNKVTEKGKDVELRCDPISGHTALYWYRQSLGQGLEFLIYFQGNSAPDKSGLPSDRFSAERTGGSVSTLTIQRTQQEDSAVYLCASSLVGASTGELFFGEGSRLTVL.